This T cell receptor beta chain was sequenced for a study of T cells in Graves' hyperthyroidism and ophthalmopathy. Study-level points and caveats: For ophthalmopathy, model prediction preceded onset by a median approximately 6 months. Appearing also in blood were most of the thyroid clonotypes expanded above 0.001.

RNA transcripts were the template for amplifying TCR beta CDR3 regions. HTBI primers were the set used in a first-round RT-PCR of the TCR CDR3. TCRdb analysed the multiplex PCR reads with MiXCR anew, one entry per CDR3 protein. The sample yields a few hundred thousand distinct CDR3 sequences, approximately 15% seen once. This clonotype was counted a few times. Its antigen is still unknown. For Graves' hyperthyroidism to be stable, ophthalmopathy could not progress within 18 months. The study left out patients who had uncontrolled infection, other autoimmune disease, pregnancy or lactation. V was trimmed by 6 bases and J by 3 bases, leaving 15 bases between them. The CDR3 contains 15 residues. CDR1 and CDR2 (germline): MNHNS, SASEGT.

This sequence joins TRBV6-1 and TRBJ1-3; the D gene is possibly TRBD1 (6 bases). This receptor was identified in a woman aged 30 to 39 with Graves' hyperthyroidism. Sequenced sample: blood. The CDR3 sequence: CASSDQGHFGNTIYF. The CDR3 DNA follows: TGTGCCAGCAGCGACCAGGGACATTTTGGAAACACCATATATTTT.